These 24 T cell receptor beta chains were all obtained from the same sample, sequenced in a study of cytotoxic CD8 clonotypes in ibrutinib-treated CLL. Data came from immunoSEQ multiplex PCR; TCRdb stores just in-frame clones and leaves some out. The sample consists of some 70,000 clones, around two thirds of them appearing once. The sequenced sample was PBMCs, obtained after 12 months of ibrutinib treatment. The receptor source for this set is a human donor with chronic lymphocytic leukemia.

V and J are TRBV5-4 and TRBJ1-5, with unresolved D. Germline lookup yields CDR1 SGHNT and CDR2 YYREEE (reference sequence). The CDR3 totals 15 residues. Between the trimmed V and J ends, which lost 4 bases and 0 bases, there was a span of 11 bases. CDR3 amino acids: CASSRNGDSNQPQHF. CDR3 coding DNA: TGTGCCAGCAGCAGGAACGGGGATAGCAATCAGCCCCAGCATTTT.

The J gene is TRBJ1-4, the V gene TRBV28; perhaps TRBD1 as D (5 bases). The ends were cut back, 1 base at V and 4 bases at J, with 19 bases in the middle. Germline CDR1 and CDR2: MDHEN and SYDVKM. The CDR3 covers 18 residues. In DNA form, the CDR3 reads TGTGCCAGCAGTTTATCAGGTTTAGCAGGGCCGCGTAATGAAAAACTGTTTTTT. Translation gives CASSLSGLAGPRNEKLFF.

CDR3 sequence (DNA): TGTGCCAGCAGTGAACTGGGGACGGGGGAGACCCAGTACTTC. Its protein is CASSELGTGETQYF. The V call is TRBV2, the J call TRBJ2-5; D tentatively fits TRBD1 or TRBD2 (5 bases each). The CDR3 length is 14 residues. Germline V lookup: CDR1 SNHLY, CDR2 FYNNEI. V gave up 2 bases and J gave up 5 bases, with 12 bases separating them.

This rearrangement joins TRBV5-4 to TRBJ2-1; D uncertain. CDR1 is SGHNT, CDR2 YYREEE, per germline (reference sequence). Trimming stripped 4 bases from V and 10 bases from J, with 12 bases between. The CDR3 runs to 12 residues. This CDR3 reads CASSLGSREQFF. DNA for the CDR3: TGTGCCAGCAGCCTCGGGTCGAGGGAGCAGTTCTTC.

CDR3 DNA: TGTGCCATCAGTGCCTGGCAGAGCACAGATACGCAGTATTTT. Amino acids: CAISAWQSTDTQYF. The rearrangement uses TRBV10-3 and TRBJ2-3; D is unresolved. The CDR3 runs to 14 residues. V lost 4 bases to trimming and J lost 0 bases, with 8 bases between them. The germline gives CDR1 ENHRY, CDR2 SYGVKD.

The CDR3 sequence: CASSSETGRPYNEQFF. The DNA for the CDR3 is TGTGCCAGCAGCAGTGAGACAGGGCGCCCCTACAATGAGCAGTTCTTC. V usage is TRBV7-2 and J usage is TRBJ2-1; 7 positions agree with TRBD1. The CDR3 loop spans 16 amino acids. CDR1 is SGHTA, CDR2 FQGNSA, per germline. V dropped 5 bases and J dropped 2; count of bases not matched to a gene: 9.

Only one count was recorded for this clone. The rearrangement uses TRBV7-2 and TRBJ2-5; TRBD1 matches 9 bases. The germline gives CDR1 SGHTA, CDR2 FQGNSA. The CDR3 is 14 residues long. The trim removed 1 base at V and 5 bases at J, leaving 2 bases unmatched. The CDR3 region has the DNA TGTGCCAGCAGCTTAGACAGGGGGCAGGAGACCCAGTACTTC. Translated: CASSLDRGQETQYF.

The chain recombines TRBV9 with TRBJ2-3; D ambiguous. This CDR3 has 13 amino acids. The germline V gene has CDR1 SGDLS and CDR2 YYNGEE. Trimming shortened V by 2 bases and J by 0 bases, and 4 bases separated the two germline ends. The CDR3 protein is CASSVFSTDTQYF. The CDR3 DNA reads TGTGCCAGCAGCGTGTTCAGCACAGATACGCAGTATTTT.

CDR3: CASSSQGAKETQYF. Written as DNA, the CDR3 is TGTGCCAGCAGCTCGCAGGGGGCCAAAGAGACCCAGTACTTC. This chain joins TRBV7-6 and TRBJ2-5; 8 positions match TRBD1. From germline, CDR1 is SGHVS and CDR2 FNYEAQ. V dropped 4 bases and J dropped 3; count of bases not matched to a gene: 4. CDR3 size: 14 residues.

The V gene is TRBV6-5, the J gene TRBJ1-6; D remains ambiguous. V was clipped by 5 bases and J by 10 bases, with 12 bases between them. CDR3 size: 13 residues. Germline assignment: CDR1 MNHEY and CDR2 SVGAGI. The CDR3 sequence: CASSGGIGSPLHF. The CDR3 region has the DNA TGTGCCAGCAGTGGTGGGATTGGGTCACCCCTCCACTTT.

The rearrangement links TRBV4-3 to TRBJ2-3; D is possibly TRBD1 (6 bases). The length of the CDR3 is 17 residues. V lost 2 bases to trimming and J lost 1 base, with 16 bases between them. Germline assignment: CDR1 LGHNA and CDR2 YSLEER. CDR3 sequence: CASSQSIGGPGTDTQYF. The CDR3 region has the DNA TGCGCCAGCAGCCAATCTATTGGGGGCCCTGGCACAGATACGCAGTATTTT.

The V call is TRBV13, the J call TRBJ2-1, with 14 bases that match TRBD2. This CDR3 has 19 residues. From germline, CDR1 is PRHDT and CDR2 FYEKMQ (reference sequence). Unmatched junction bases numbered 9, after V lost 2 bases and J lost 3 bases. The CDR3 DNA follows: TGTGCCAGCAGCTTACATAGGGGACTAGCGGGGGCCGACTACAATGAGCAGTTCTTC. It translates to CASSLHRGLAGADYNEQFF.

The chain couples TRBV30 to TRBJ2-3; TRBD1 matches at 8 bases. The V gene's germline CDR1 is GTSNPN and CDR2 SVGIG (reference sequence). Trimming cost V 1 base and J 2 bases; bases outside gene matches: 5. This CDR3 spans 15 amino acids. DNA for the CDR3: TGTGCCTGGAGTGCCTGGACAGGGTACACAGATACGCAGTATTTT. This gives the protein CAWSAWTGYTDTQYF.

V is TRBV18 and J is TRBJ1-5; 7 bases line up with TRBD1. V gave up 5 bases and J gave up 4 bases; unmatched junction bases: 2. The CDR3 runs 13 residues. Germline V gives CDR1 KGHSH, CDR2 LQKENI. This CDR3 is CASSGTANQPQHF. In DNA, the CDR3 is TGTGCCAGCTCAGGGACAGCGAATCAGCCCCAGCATTTT.

This clone was detected only a few times. The rearrangement uses TRBV9 and TRBJ2-5; the D call may be TRBD1 or TRBD2 (6 bases each). From germline, CDR1 is SGDLS and CDR2 YYNGEE. The CDR3 has 16 amino acids. Deletions cut 0 bases from V and 4 bases from J, with 16 bases between. The CDR3 DNA sequence: TGTGCCAGCAGCGTAGAGGGGGGCCCGCCGGGAGAGACCCAGTACTTC. It encodes CASSVEGGPPGETQYF. The variable domain in full, with the rest retrieved from reference TRBV9 and TRBJ2-5, is DSGVTQTPKHLITATGQRVTLRCSPRSGDLSVYWYQQSLDQGLQFLIQYYNGEERAKGNILERFSAQQFPDLHSELNLSSLELGDSALYFCASSVEGGPPGETQYFGPGTRLLVL.

Concerning this clone itself: Within the sample, other DNA sequences also encode this same CDR3. The rearrangement uses TRBV2 and TRBJ2-5; maybe TRBD2 (7 bases). Germline loops: CDR1 SNHLY, CDR2 FYNNEI. The CDR3 sequence is 13 residues long. Trimming removed 5 bases at V and 5 bases at J, with 12 bases between. Here the CDR3 DNA reads TGTGCCAGCAGTAGGGGGGGGGTGGAGACCCAGTACTTC. This codes for CASSRGGVETQYF.

The chain links TRBV5-1 to TRBJ1-2, with D unresolved. The CDR3 runs 12 residues. Trimming took off 5 bases at V and 1 base at J, with 6 bases between the two ends. CDR1 SGHRS and CDR2 YFSETQ come from the germline V gene. In nucleotides, the CDR3 is TGCGCCAGCAGGGAAGATAACTATGGCTACACCTTC. Translated, it gives CASREDNYGYTF.

This clone turned up a few times. The chain recombines TRBV4-1 with TRBJ1-6; 10 positions agree with TRBD1. Germline loops: CDR1 MGHRA, CDR2 YSYEKL. The CDR3 is made up of 14 amino acids. V lost 5 bases to trimming and J lost 9 bases; unmatched junction nucleotides: 4. The CDR3 DNA sequence: TGCGCCAGCAGCGCCGACAGGGGGCGTTCACCCCTCCACTTT. Its translation is CASSADRGRSPLHF.

About this clone: In the same sample, other DNA sequences code for this CDR3. This chain joins TRBV27 and TRBJ1-2; TRBD1 matches 10 bases. This CDR3 is built from 15 residues. V gave up 6 bases and J gave up 3 bases; unmatched junction bases: 7. The V gene's germline CDR1 is MNHEY and CDR2 SMNVEV (reference sequence). The CDR3 sequence is CASSSPGQGDYGYTF. DNA of the CDR3: TGTGCCAGCAGCTCACCAGGACAGGGGGACTATGGCTACACCTTC.

DNA for the CDR3: TGTGCCTGGAGTTTAGGACCCGAAGCTTTCTTT. Its protein product is CAWSLGPEAFF. The J gene is TRBJ1-1, the V gene TRBV30; D remains ambiguous. Trimming removed 2 bases from V and 8 bases from J, with 9 bases in between. Germline V lookup: CDR1 GTSNPN, CDR2 SVGIG (reference sequence). The CDR3 has 11 residues.

This chain joins TRBV7-8 and TRBJ2-3; TRBD2 aligns across 12 bases. From germline, CDR1 is SGHVS and CDR2 FQNEAQ. The length of the CDR3 is 14 residues. V shed 3 bases and J 14 bases; nucleotides not matched to a gene: 9. CDR3 sequence reads: CASSFRLAGAQWYF. DNA for the CDR3: TGTGCCAGCAGCTTTCGACTAGCGGGGGCCCAGTGGTATTTT.

The V call is TRBV2, the J call TRBJ1-1; D call uncertain. This CDR3 is 13 amino acids long. The ends were cut back, 4 bases at V and 8 bases at J, with 14 bases in the middle. The V gene's germline CDR1 is SNHLY and CDR2 FYNNEI. In DNA form, the CDR3 reads TGTGCCAGCAGTGGAGTGGGGAGAGGCGAAGCTTTCTTT. Its translation is CASSGVGRGEAFF.

The chain employs TRBV7-2 and TRBJ2-5; D perhaps matches TRBD2 (5 bases). This CDR3 has 13 residues. V was trimmed by 4 bases and J by 7 bases, leaving 13 bases between them. Germline V gene lookup returns CDR1 SGHTA and CDR2 FQGNSA. As DNA, the CDR3 is TGTGCCAGCAGCTCTGGACTGTGGGGGACCCAGTACTTC. It encodes CASSSGLWGTQYF.

This rearrangement joins TRBV30 to TRBJ1-5, with no clear D. The V and J ends lost 3 bases and 5 bases respectively, with 11 bases between them. The CDR3 contains 13 residues. Germline V gene data show CDR1 as GTSNPN and CDR2 as SVGIG (reference sequence). The CDR3: CAWRIGYYQPQHF. The CDR3 DNA sequence: TGTGCCTGGAGGATCGGTTACTATCAGCCCCAGCATTTT.